This entry describes one TCR beta chain. The antigen is undetermined. The data derive from a study of CD8+ T cells in alopecia areata. Background on the study: Treatment comprised oral tofacitinib, 5 to 10 mg twice daily, in treated patients. Study-wide findings and caveats: Resident alphabeta T cells of normal skin are also sequenced in scalp samples. A single nonresponder leaves the baseline CD8+ expansion link to response uncertain. Among the 100 top clones, expanded CD8+ clones, like scalp clonality, were significantly decreased by tofacitinib.

The treatment was: oral pan-JAK inhibitor, 5-10 mg twice daily. cDNA prepared by RNA extraction and subsequent reverse transcription served as the template for sequencing. TCRdb keeps only in-frame clones here, not all; method: immunoSEQ multiplex PCR. This table holds 190,000 or so clones, around three fifths found once. With V trimmed by 5 bases and J by 0 bases, 5 bases remained unmatched. The germline gives CDR1 MNHEY, CDR2 SVGAGI. CDR3 length equals 15 residues. The TCR comes from a human donor with alopecia areata. The material sequenced was CD8+ T cells sorted from blood, taken at week 24, from a patient treated with tofacitinib. The V call is TRBV6-5, the J call TRBJ2-5, with 8 bases that match TRBD2. This CDR3 reads CASSPGGGHQETQYF. In DNA form, the CDR3 reads TGTGCCAGCAGTCCGGGCGGGGGGCACCAAGAGACCCAGTACTTC.